These 14 T cell receptor beta chains were sequenced from one sample in a study of PD-1 blockade in classical Hodgkin lymphoma. The protocol was immunoSEQ multiplex PCR, while the TCRdb copy is restricted to in-frame clones and leaves out a portion. The data contain 30,000 or so clones, about 85% of them singletons. All trial patients relapsed after autologous stem cell transplantation. Researchers report purifying CD4+ T cells from thawed PBMCs by magnetic negative selection. The material was CD4+ T cells from blood, obtained at baseline. These receptors were obtained from a human donor with classical Hodgkin lymphoma.

The chain couples TRBV4-1 to TRBJ2-7, with 12 bases identical to TRBD2. J was trimmed by 3 bases and V by 1 base; bases with no gene match: 1. Germline loops: CDR1 MGHRA, CDR2 YSYEKL. This CDR3 spans 15 amino acids. CDR3 in amino acids: CASSQGGLAGYEQYF. The DNA for the CDR3 is TGCGCCAGCAGCCAAGGGGGACTAGCGGGCTACGAGCAGTACTTC.

The genes are TRBV5-1 and TRBJ1-1; D uncertain. The germline V gene has CDR1 SGHRS and CDR2 YFSETQ. Trimming cost V 0 bases and J 2 bases, with 8 bases left between them. This CDR3 has 14 residues. The DNA for the CDR3 is TGCGCCAGCAGCTTGGAGTGGGGAAACACTGAAGCTTTCTTT. This translates into CASSLEWGNTEAFF.

The chain recombines TRBV5-1 with TRBJ2-5, with 7 bases that match TRBD1. Germline CDR1 and CDR2: SGHRS and YFSETQ. V dropped 4 bases and J dropped 1; count of bases not matched to a gene: 4. This CDR3 spans 14 amino acids. The CDR3 sequence is CASSLGTAQETQYF. The CDR3 nucleotides read TGCGCCAGCAGCCTGGGGACAGCCCAAGAGACCCAGTACTTC.

J is TRBJ2-3 and V is TRBV7-2; D is possibly TRBD2 (5 bases). The ends were cut back, 2 bases at V and 11 bases at J, with 17 bases in the middle. The CDR3 runs to 14 residues. Germline V gene data show CDR1 as SGHTA and CDR2 as FQGNSA. DNA of the CDR3: TGTGCCAGCAGCTTACTAGAGGGTCCCCTTAGGCAGTATTTT. Translation gives CASSLLEGPLRQYF.

The V call is TRBV19, the J call TRBJ2-2, with 11 bases that match TRBD2. The CDR3 contains 20 residues. V was pared by 6 bases and J by 0 bases, with 15 bases of the junction left unmatched. Germline V CDR1 and CDR2: LNHDA, SQIVND (reference sequence). The CDR3: CASSASGLAGGATNTGELFF. The CDR3 DNA reads TGTGCCAGTAGCGCCTCTGGCCTAGCGGGAGGAGCAACGAACACCGGGGAGCTGTTTTTT.

The V gene is TRBV6-5, the J gene TRBJ2-1, with 8 bases matching TRBD2. Unmatched junction bases numbered 10, after V lost 5 bases and J lost 10 bases. CDR3 size: 14 residues. Germline V gives CDR1 MNHEY, CDR2 SVGAGI. CDR3 in DNA: TGTGCCAGCAGTCTTAGGACTAGCCGTGGGGAGCAGTTCTTC. Its translation is CASSLRTSRGEQFF.

The genes are TRBV2 and TRBJ1-4; 8 bases map to TRBD1. The trim removed 8 bases at V and 0 bases at J, leaving 5 bases unmatched. Germline CDR1 reads SNHLY; CDR2 reads FYNNEI. The CDR3 runs 15 residues. The CDR3 loop reads CASSRQGTTNEKLFF. For the CDR3, the DNA is TGTGCCAGCTCACGACAGGGGACAACTAATGAAAAACTGTTTTTT.

The chain recombines TRBV11-3 with TRBJ2-1; 15 bases map to TRBD2. This CDR3 spans 16 amino acids. Trimming took 5 bases from V and 9 from J; bases not matched to a gene: 8. Germline lookup yields CDR1 SGHNT and CDR2 YENEEA. This chain's CDR3 is CASSHGLAGGKSEQFF. CDR3 bases: TGTGCCAGCAGCCACGGACTAGCGGGAGGGAAGAGTGAGCAGTTCTTC.

This chain connects TRBV7-2 to TRBJ1-5, with 7 positions matching TRBD1. This CDR3 is 13 amino acids long. The V segment lost 5 bases and the J segment 5 bases; nucleotides outside the gene matches: 3. The germline V gene has CDR1 SGHTA and CDR2 FQGNSA. CDR3 in amino acids: CASSRDSHQPQHF. CDR3 nucleotides: TGTGCCAGCAGCCGGGACAGTCATCAGCCCCAGCATTTT.

V usage is TRBV7-2 and J usage is TRBJ2-3; no clear D. Germline loops: CDR1 SGHTA, CDR2 FQGNSA. The CDR3 runs 16 residues. V shed 5 bases and J shed 0 bases, with 15 bases lying between them. This chain's CDR3 is CASSAPYATSTDTQYF. DNA for the CDR3: TGTGCCAGCAGCGCTCCCTACGCGACTAGCACAGATACGCAGTATTTT.

This clone was picked up a small number of times. The V call is TRBV5-4, the J call TRBJ1-2; D remains unclear. The germline V gene encodes CDR1 SGHNT and CDR2 YYREEE (reference sequence). CDR3 length: 12 amino acids. Trimming took 1 base from V and 8 from J, leaving 9 bases between them. In DNA form, the CDR3 reads TGTGCCAGCAGCTTGCAGCTGGAGGGCTACACCTTC. Amino acid sequence: CASSLQLEGYTF.

This chain uses TRBV10-3 with TRBJ1-5, with TRBD1 as a possible D gene (6 bases). The V gene lost 0 bases and the J gene lost 3 bases, with 9 bases spanning the gap. There are 15 residues in the CDR3. Germline V gene sequence: CDR1 ENHRY, CDR2 SYGVKD. The CDR3 region is CAISESMGANQPQHF. The CDR3 bases are TGTGCCATCAGTGAGTCGATGGGGGCCAATCAGCCCCAGCATTTT.

The chain combines TRBV5-6 with TRBJ2-5; TRBD1 might be the D (5 bases). The CDR3 length is 14 residues. Germline V gene lookup returns CDR1 SGHDT and CDR2 YYEEEE. V was pared by 0 bases and J by 2 bases, with 8 bases between. The chain's CDR3 is CASSLGQMQETQYF. In nucleotides, the CDR3 is TGTGCCAGCAGCTTGGGACAGATGCAAGAGACCCAGTACTTC.

This chain links TRBV11-2 with TRBJ1-3; TRBD1 is a possible D gene (5 bases). V was trimmed by 6 bases and J by 0 bases, leaving 9 bases between them. In germline, CDR1 is SGHAT, CDR2 FQNNGV. The CDR3 loop spans 14 amino acids. The DNA of the CDR3 is TGTGCCAGCAGATATACAGGCTCTGGAAACACCATATATTTT. Translating it yields CASRYTGSGNTIYF.